The 15 T cell receptor beta chains reported below all come from one sample, sequenced in a study of cytomegalovirus exposure and HLA in healthy donors. Primers for the PCR totalled 60 Vbeta and 13 Jbeta. TCRdb keeps only in-frame clones here, not all; method: immunoSEQ multiplex PCR. The data hold some 170,000 clones, with roughly 9.5% observed a single time. Sequencing input: PBMCs. These receptors were taken from a woman in her 30s in good health and CMV-seropositive.

This chain uses TRBV5-1 with TRBJ2-5; 8 bases fit TRBD2. This CDR3 has 15 amino acids. CDR1 is SGHRS, CDR2 YFSETQ, per germline. With V trimmed by 3 bases and J by 4 bases, 8 bases remained unmatched. CDR3 DNA: TGCGCCAGCAGCTCGGGACTAGAGGGAGTAGAGACCCAGTACTTC. This gives the protein CASSSGLEGVETQYF.

The table lists this clone with a few counts. The rearrangement uses TRBV2 and TRBJ2-7, with 11 bases aligning to TRBD1. V lost 10 bases and J lost 5; bases outside the gene matches: 16. CDR3 length: 16 amino acids. Per the germline V gene, CDR1 is SNHLY and CDR2 is FYNNEI. CDR3 sequence reads: CANSPVGQGGGDEQYF. The CDR3 bases are TGTGCCAACTCCCCGGTGGGACAGGGGGGGGGCGACGAGCAGTACTTC.

This clone appeared a few times. V and J are TRBV4-2 and TRBJ1-1, with TRBD1 as a possible D gene (5 bases). The germline gives CDR1 LGHNA, CDR2 YNFKEQ. Trimming left V 3 bases short and J 8 bases short, with 19 bases between. The CDR3 contains 15 residues. The CDR3 coding sequence is TGTGCCAGCAGCCAGGACCCCGCGGGGCGGACGGAAGCTTTCTTT. Protein product: CASSQDPAGRTEAFF.

The gene calls are TRBV25-1 and TRBJ2-1; the match to TRBD2 covers 10 bases. V gave up 9 bases and J gave up 10 bases; unmatched junction bases: 12. Germline values: CDR1 MGHDK, CDR2 SYGVNS. The CDR3 totals 14 residues. The CDR3 DNA is TGTGCCAGTGGGCCCGCCGGGACTAGCGAAGAGCAGTTCTTC. Protein product: CASGPAGTSEEQFF.

This chain links TRBV6-6 with TRBJ1-6; the D gene is possibly TRBD1 (6 bases). From germline, CDR1 is MNHNY and CDR2 SVGAGI (reference sequence). This CDR3 is 16 amino acids long. Trimming pared 7 bases from V and 4 bases from J, leaving 17 bases between. The CDR3 loop reads CASTTTRTVYNSPLHF. DNA for the CDR3: TGTGCCAGCACCACGACAAGGACAGTGTATAATTCACCCCTCCACTTT.

There are a few counts of this clone. The V call is TRBV27, the J call TRBJ2-2, with TRBD1 matching over 11 bases. CDR1 MNHEY and CDR2 SMNVEV come from the germline V gene (reference sequence). This CDR3 comprises 17 residues. The trim removed 5 bases at V and 6 bases at J, leaving 11 bases unmatched. CDR3 sequence: CASSQFPGQGGAGELFF. The CDR3 nucleotides read TGTGCCAGCAGTCAATTCCCGGGACAGGGGGGAGCCGGGGAGCTGTTTTTT.

The V gene is TRBV27, the J gene TRBJ2-3, with D tentatively TRBD2 (6 bases). The CDR3 spans 15 residues. The ends were cut back, 5 bases at V and 6 bases at J, with 18 bases in the middle. CDR1 is MNHEY, CDR2 SMNVEV, per germline (reference sequence). CDR3 residues: CASSPRGAWGDTQYF. The CDR3 DNA reads TGTGCCAGCAGTCCCCGCGGGGCCTGGGGGGATACGCAGTATTTT.

This clone was recorded a few times. This chain joins TRBV9 and TRBJ2-2; TRBD2 matches 7 bases. V gave up 6 bases and J gave up 4 bases; unmatched junction bases: 9. The CDR3 is made up of 15 amino acids. Looked up from germline, CDR1 is SGDLS and CDR2 is YYNGEE. The CDR3: CASTGAAGPTGELFF. The CDR3 nucleotides are TGTGCCAGCACTGGGGCAGCGGGACCCACCGGGGAGCTGTTTTTT.

The table lists this clone with a few counts. The chain employs TRBV11-2 and TRBJ2-1, with 14 bases aligning to TRBD2. Germline CDR1 reads SGHAT; CDR2 reads FQNNGV. This CDR3 has 15 residues. After removal of 5 bases from V and 6 bases from J, the junction contained 3 bases not matched to a gene. CDR3 loop: CASSVGTSGSNEQFF. DNA of the CDR3: TGTGCCAGCAGCGTCGGGACTAGCGGGAGCAATGAGCAGTTCTTC. Variable domain in full (rest from reference TRBV11-2 and TRBJ2-1): EAGVAQSPRYKIIEKRQSVAFWCNPISGHATLYWYQQILGQGPKLLIQFQNNGVVDDSQLPKDRFSAERLKGVDSTLKIQPAKLEDSAVYLCASSVGTSGSNEQFFGPGTRLTVL.

The chain is built from TRBV7-2 and TRBJ2-5; 8 bases fit TRBD1. V shed 3 bases, J shed 4 bases, and the junction held 7 bases outside the gene matches. Germline V gives CDR1 SGHTA, CDR2 FQGNSA. The CDR3 covers 15 residues. CDR3 DNA sequence: TGTGCCAGCAGCTTCGGGGGAGACAGGGGAGAGACCCAGTACTTC. Its translation is CASSFGGDRGETQYF.

The rearrangement joins TRBV7-9 to TRBJ2-3; possible D gene TRBD1, 6 bases. Between the trimmed V and J ends, which lost 3 bases and 1 base, there was a span of 8 bases. The V gene's germline CDR1 is SEHNR and CDR2 FQNEAQ (reference sequence). The CDR3 extends over 14 amino acids. DNA of the CDR3: TGTGCCAGCAGCTTTAGGACAGGCACAGATACGCAGTATTTT. It yields the protein CASSFRTGTDTQYF.

This clone was detected only a few times. J is TRBJ2-7 and V is TRBV15, with D maybe TRBD1 (6 bases). Germline loops: CDR1 LNHNV, CDR2 YYDKDF (reference sequence). V was shortened by 5 bases and J by 1 base, with 24 bases between the two germline ends. CDR3 size: 18 residues. The CDR3 sequence: CATSAPFSGQTTSYEQYF. The CDR3 DNA is TGTGCCACCAGCGCGCCTTTTTCCGGACAGACTACTTCCTACGAGCAGTACTTC.

V and J are TRBV6-5 and TRBJ2-2, with 10 bases fitting TRBD1. The ends lost 2 bases at V and 6 bases at J; junction bases unmatched: 0. Germline values: CDR1 MNHEY, CDR2 SVGAGI. The CDR3 has 14 residues. In nucleotides, the CDR3 is TGTGCCAGCAGTTACGACAGGGGGCCCGGGGAGCTGTTTTTT. This gives the protein CASSYDRGPGELFF.

The CDR3 reads CASSPSGGPLGGEQFF. Here the CDR3 DNA reads TGTGCCAGCTCACCGTCGGGAGGGCCGTTAGGAGGGGAGCAGTTCTTC. The genes are TRBV18 and TRBJ2-1; 8 bases line up with TRBD2. Per germline, CDR1 KGHSH and CDR2 LQKENI. The V gene end was trimmed by 3 bases and the J gene end by 10 bases; junction bases not matched to a gene: 14. The CDR3 is 16 residues long.

The rearrangement uses TRBV5-1 and TRBJ2-7; TRBD1 aligns across 8 bases. There are 15 residues in the CDR3. J lost 5 bases, V lost 2 bases, and 9 bases had no gene match. The germline CDR1 and CDR2 sequences are SGHRS and YFSETQ. The CDR3 DNA sequence: TGCGCCAGCAGCTTATCTACAGGGGGGTCCGACGAGCAGTACTTC. It encodes CASSLSTGGSDEQYF.